This TCR beta chain emerged from a study of T cells in Graves' hyperthyroidism and ophthalmopathy. RNA transcripts gave rise to amplified TCR beta CDR3 regions. The HTBI primer set was used in a first-round RT-PCR of the TCR CDR3. TCRdb analysed the multiplex PCR reads with MiXCR anew, one entry per CDR3 protein. Of hundreds of thousands of distinct CDR3 sequences listed, around 39% are singletons. Absent ophthalmopathy progression within 18 months defined stable Graves' hyperthyroidism. Trimming took 5 bases from V and 2 from J; bases not matched to a gene: 11. The CDR3 has 17 amino acids. Germline-derived CDR1 and CDR2 are SGHRS and YFSETQ.

This TCR derives from a man aged 18 to 29 with Graves' hyperthyroidism. Sequencing was performed on blood. The J gene is TRBJ2-5, the V gene TRBV5-1, with TRBD2 matching over 11 bases. The CDR3 sequence is CASSLPLSGGVQETQYF. The CDR3, as DNA: TGCGCCAGCAGTTTGCCCCTTAGCGGGGGGGTACAAGAGACCCAGTACTTC.